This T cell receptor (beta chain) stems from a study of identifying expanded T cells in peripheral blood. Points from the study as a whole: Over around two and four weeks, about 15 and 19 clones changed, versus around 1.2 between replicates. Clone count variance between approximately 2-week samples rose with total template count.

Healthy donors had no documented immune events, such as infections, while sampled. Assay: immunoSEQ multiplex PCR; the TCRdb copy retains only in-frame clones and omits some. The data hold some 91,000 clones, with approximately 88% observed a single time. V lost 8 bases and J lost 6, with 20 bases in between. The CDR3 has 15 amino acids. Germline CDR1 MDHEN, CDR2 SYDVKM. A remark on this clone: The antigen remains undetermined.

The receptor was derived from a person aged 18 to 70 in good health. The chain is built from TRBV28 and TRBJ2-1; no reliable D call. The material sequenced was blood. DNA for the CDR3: TGTGCCAGCCGAATCACTACCAGCCTCATCAATGAGCAGTTCTTC. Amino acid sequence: CASRITTSLINEQFF.